The sequence of this TCR beta chain was determined in a study of long-term antiretroviral therapy in people with HIV. The study, taken as a whole, reports: Even long-term ART left TRB diversity below transplant donor controls, despite gains. Pre-ART clonal expansions dominated every time point's repertoire. Data on ART adherence, viral resistance or therapy changes were unavailable.

As to this clone: The antigen is undetermined.

The authors ran the immunoSEQ assay, v3.0, at survey level. Using immunoSEQ multiplex PCR, the repertoire was profiled, and TCRdb retains in-frame clones only, with some absent. This sample carries tens of thousands of clones, 80% to 95% of them seen once, and the ten largest clones take 4% to 4.5%. This CDR3 is built from 15 residues. CDR1 is SGHTA and CDR2 is FQGNSA in the germline V gene. The ends were cut back, 5 bases at V and 4 bases at J, with 17 bases in the middle. This sequence joins TRBV7-2 and TRBJ1-2; weak D call: TRBD1 (6 bases). Sequencing used unsorted PBMCs, obtained 5 to 5.5 years after starting antiretroviral therapy. The clonotype was recovered from a woman aged 40 to 50 with HIV. The CDR3 nucleotides read TGTGCCAGCAGCGCCCCGCGCAGGGGCTCCTATGGCTACACCTTC. Residues: CASSAPRRGSYGYTF.